One and the same sample provided the 20 T cell receptor beta chains below, sequenced in a study of beta chain features in type 1 diabetes. The sequenced template was cDNA made from the entire isolated RNA. Some clones are missing from TCRdb's copy, which holds only in-frame ones; the method was immunoSEQ multiplex PCR. The sample records about 300,000 clones, 7% to 9% being singletons. Sequencing was carried out using central memory CD4+ T cells from blood. These receptor sequences come from a woman aged 18-35 years in good health.

This clone was detected a few times. Here the CDR3 reads CASSSPSGRAAYNEQFF. CDR3 sequence (DNA): TGTGCCAGCAGCTCCCCAAGCGGGAGGGCTGCCTACAATGAGCAGTTCTTC. The rearrangement links TRBV21-1 to TRBJ2-1; TRBD2 reflects the table's D call only, with no check against the DNA. TRBV21-1 is listed as a pseudogene. This CDR3 region has 17 residues.

In its sample, this clone ranks as medium-sized. The V and J genes are TRBV28 and TRBJ2-5, with 8 bases matching TRBD1. CDR3 length: 13 residues. CDR1 is MDHEN, CDR2 SYDVKM, per germline. Trimming removed 10 bases from V and 5 bases from J; junction bases left unmatched: 9. In DNA form, the CDR3 reads TGTGCCACCTTAAGACAGGGGACGGAGACCCAGTACTTC. It is translated as CATLRQGTETQYF.

Only a few counts were recorded for this clone. This sequence joins TRBV2 and TRBJ1-2; D unclear. The CDR3 is 13 residues long. With 2 bases removed from V and 3 bases from J, the gap between germline ends came to 7 bases. The germline V gene encodes CDR1 SNHLY and CDR2 FYNNEI. CDR3 region: CASSELLYYGYTF. Written as DNA, the CDR3 is TGTGCCAGCAGTGAACTACTGTACTATGGCTACACCTTC.

On this clone itself: This CDR3 is also generated by other DNA sequences in the sample. The chain uses TRBV2 and TRBJ2-6; D remains unclear. Looked up from germline, CDR1 is SNHLY and CDR2 is FYNNEI. V lost 3 bases, J lost 2 bases, and 8 bases lay in between. The CDR3 runs to 15 residues. CDR3 in DNA: TGTGCCAGCAGTGAGAGTGGGACTGGGGCCAACGTCCTGACTTTC. Its translation: CASSESGTGANVLTF. The variable domain in full, with the rest retrieved from reference TRBV2 and TRBJ2-6, is EPEVTQTPSHQVTQMGQEVILRCVPISNHLYFYWYRQILGQKVEFLVSFYNNEISEKSEIFDDQFSVERPDGSNFTLKIRSTKLEDSAMYFCASSESGTGANVLTFGAGSRLTVL.

This clone was seen a few times. The chain links TRBV2 to TRBJ2-2, with D maybe TRBD2 (6 bases). The CDR3 extends over 13 amino acids. The germline CDR1 and CDR2 sequences are SNHLY and FYNNEI. Trimming pared 7 bases from V and 9 bases from J, leaving 15 bases between. The CDR3 region is CASTTSGSRELFF. In nucleotides, the CDR3 is TGTGCCAGCACTACTTCCGGGAGTCGGGAGCTGTTTTTT.

The rearrangement joins TRBV7-8 to TRBJ2-1, with a weak D call TRBD1 (7 bases). There are 12 residues in the CDR3. V dropped 5 bases and J dropped 7 bases, with 9 bases sitting between them. Germline lookup yields CDR1 SGHVS and CDR2 FQNEAQ. This CDR3 is CASSPGGNEQFF. The DNA of the CDR3 is TGTGCCAGCAGCCCAGGGGGGAATGAGCAGTTCTTC.

This clone showed up just a few times. The J gene is TRBJ2-7, the V gene TRBV7-9, with unresolved D. CDR3 length: 14 residues. Germline V gene lookup returns CDR1 SEHNR and CDR2 FQNEAQ (reference sequence). V dropped 4 bases and J dropped 0 bases, with 10 bases sitting between them. The CDR3 nucleotides read TGTGCCAGCAGCTCACGTCCGGACTCCTACGAGCAGTACGTC. Translating gives CASSSRPDSYEQYV.

This clone has more than one count but fewer than ten. J is TRBJ2-3 and V is TRBV7-3; D might be TRBD2 (6 bases). CDR1 SGHTA and CDR2 FQGTGA come from the germline V gene. Between the trimmed V and J ends, which lost 3 bases and 7 bases, there was a span of 17 bases. The CDR3 loop spans 15 amino acids. Here the CDR3 reads CASSFRLEGLHTQYF. DNA of the CDR3: TGTGCCAGCAGCTTCCGACTAGAGGGACTGCATACGCAGTATTTT.

This clone was seen more than once but under ten times. The chain carries TRBV18 and TRBJ1-1; 7 bases match TRBD1. J was trimmed by 6 bases and V by 3 bases; bases with no gene match: 19. The CDR3 is made up of 18 amino acids. CDR1 is KGHSH, CDR2 LQKENI, per germline. As DNA, the CDR3 is TGTGCCAGCTCACCTCCGGGGGCCTTAACAGGGGTCAACCCTGAAGCTTTCTTT. Encoded protein: CASSPPGALTGVNPEAFF.

This clone was seen a few times. CDR3 residues: CAYPRGATNYGYTF. CDR3 in DNA: TGTGCCTACCCCCGAGGGGCCACTAACTATGGCTACACCTTC. This chain connects TRBV28 to TRBJ1-2; tentative D call: TRBD1 (5 bases). Trimming pared 11 bases from V and 0 bases from J, leaving 16 bases between. The V gene's germline CDR1 is MDHEN and CDR2 SYDVKM. The CDR3 is 14 amino acids.

V gene TRBV7-2 combines with J gene TRBJ2-3; D call uncertain. Germline CDR1 and CDR2: SGHTA and FQGNSA. The CDR3 contains 15 residues. V was pared by 1 base and J by 6 bases, with 14 bases between. The CDR3 spells CASSLVPDLQDTQYF. Written as DNA, the CDR3 is TGTGCCAGCAGCTTAGTACCAGATCTCCAGGATACGCAGTATTTT.

This clone was picked up a small number of times. This chain links TRBV27 with TRBJ2-5; 14 bases fit TRBD2. V lost 3 bases to trimming and J lost 1 base; unmatched junction nucleotides: 10. Germline-derived CDR1 and CDR2 are MNHEY and SMNVEV (reference sequence). This CDR3 is built from 19 residues. DNA for the CDR3: TGTGCCAGCAGTTTTGGACTAGCGGGGGGCATAGCCCCCCAAGAGACCCAGTACTTC. It yields the protein CASSFGLAGGIAPQETQYF.

This chain joins TRBV2 and TRBJ2-3; a possible D gene is TRBD2 (6 bases). The CDR3 runs 12 residues. Germline V gene lookup returns CDR1 SNHLY and CDR2 FYNNEI. V lost 8 bases to trimming and J lost 2 bases, with 8 bases between them. The CDR3 protein is CASRDFTDTQYF. The CDR3 DNA sequence: TGTGCCAGCCGGGACTTCACAGATACGCAGTATTTT. Filled out from reference TRBV2 and TRBJ2-3, the complete variable domain reads EPEVTQTPSHQVTQMGQEVILRCVPISNHLYFYWYRQILGQKVEFLVSFYNNEISEKSEIFDDQFSVERPDGSNFTLKIRSTKLEDSAMYFCASRDFTDTQYFGPGTRLTVL.

The V and J genes are TRBV7-2 and TRBJ1-5, with D hard to call. The germline V gene encodes CDR1 SGHTA and CDR2 FQGNSA. Trimming left V 3 bases short and J 3 bases short, with 9 bases between. This CDR3 spans 14 amino acids. CDR3 sequence reads: CASSFSGLNQPQHF. The CDR3 nucleotides read TGTGCCAGCAGCTTTTCAGGTCTCAATCAGCCCCAGCATTTT.

V and J are TRBV5-8 and TRBJ2-5; D is possibly TRBD1 (5 bases). The CDR3 has 15 residues. Deletions cut 4 bases from V and 6 bases from J, with 19 bases between. Germline values: CDR1 SGHTS, CDR2 YDEGEE. The CDR3 loop is CASSEETMGPKTQYF. The DNA for the CDR3 is TGTGCCAGCAGCGAGGAAACGATGGGGCCGAAGACCCAGTACTTC.

This clone was recorded many times. V is TRBV7-2 and J is TRBJ2-4; 13 bases agree with TRBD2. Germline values: CDR1 SGHTA, CDR2 FQGNSA. The CDR3 is 13 amino acids. Trimming cost V 2 bases and J 14 bases; bases outside gene matches: 3. CDR3 loop: CASSLTSGGAEYF. The CDR3 DNA reads TGTGCCAGCAGCTTAACTAGCGGGGGGGCGGAGTACTTC. The full variable domain, in which reference TRBV7-2 and TRBJ2-4 provide the parts outside the CDR3, is GAGVSQSPSNKVTEKGKDVELRCDPISGHTALYWYRQSLGQGLEFLIYFQGNSAPDKSGLPSDRFSAERTGGSVSTLTIQRTQQEDSAVYLCASSLTSGGAEYFGAGTRLSVL.

The chain couples TRBV4-2 to TRBJ2-2; D uncertain. V lost 0 bases, J lost 7 bases, and 6 bases lay in between. This CDR3 comprises 13 residues. Germline V CDR1 and CDR2: LGHNA, YNFKEQ. Written as DNA, the CDR3 is TGTGCCAGCAGCCAAGACGGACGCGGGGAGCTGTTTTTT. It specifies CASSQDGRGELFF.

The gene calls are TRBV5-4 and TRBJ2-2, with no clear D. Germline assignment: CDR1 SGHNT and CDR2 YYREEE (reference sequence). The V gene lost 4 bases and the J gene lost 0 bases, with 10 bases spanning the gap. There are 15 residues in the CDR3. The CDR3 DNA follows: TGTGCCAGCAGCCCCGGAGAGCCGAACACCGGGGAGCTGTTTTTT. This sequence encodes CASSPGEPNTGELFF.

V usage is TRBV11-3 and J usage is TRBJ1-5, with D hard to call. This CDR3 contains 15 residues. Trimming stripped 1 base from V and 1 base from J, with 8 bases between. The germline V gene encodes CDR1 SGHNT and CDR2 YENEEA. The CDR3 sequence: CASSLGRWSNQPQHF. Written as DNA, the CDR3 is TGTGCCAGCAGCTTAGGTCGGTGGAGCAATCAGCCCCAGCATTTT.

This sequence joins TRBV7-2 and TRBJ2-1, with D perhaps given as TRBD1 or TRBD2 (5 bases each). V was shortened by 7 bases and J by 10 bases, with 20 bases between the two germline ends. This CDR3 comprises 14 residues. Germline V gene data show CDR1 as SGHTA and CDR2 as FQGNSA. Here the CDR3 DNA reads TGTGCCAGCACCACACGGGGCCGCGTGCAAGAGCAGTTCTTC. This codes for CASTTRGRVQEQFF.